The 25 T cell receptor beta chains below come from one sample, sequenced in a study of tumor-infiltrating lymphocytes in primary liver carcinoma. Constant-region priming of about 0.5 ug total RNA yielded TCR beta cDNA. Sequencing libraries for TCR beta derived from three nested multiplex PCR rounds that used slightly modified ARM-PCR. Forward primers for TRBV1-TRBV30 and a C-beta reverse primer served the first two PCR rounds, at 10 cycles each. MiXCR, run by TCRdb on the multiplex PCR reads, gives a single entry per CDR3 protein. Here the sample spans 300,000 to 400,000 distinct CDR3 sequences, approximately 64% being singletons. Blood RNA came from unsorted whole blood; germline DNA was also extracted. The sample was peripheral blood. Receptors originate from a middle-aged man with primary liver carcinoma and hepatitis B virus infection.

In this sample, this clonotype turned up many times. The chain recombines TRBV4-2 with TRBJ2-5; 13 bases agree with TRBD2. J was trimmed by 5 bases and V by 3 bases; bases with no gene match: 15. Germline V CDR1 and CDR2: LGHNA, YNFKEQ. The CDR3 has 19 amino acids. CDR3: CASSQESLRTSGRMETQYF. CDR3 DNA: TGTGCCAGCAGCCAGGAGAGCCTCCGGACTAGCGGGAGAATGGAGACCCAGTACTTC.

Worth noting for this clonotype: This may be a read error: a much more frequent sequence differs by one nucleotide. J is TRBJ1-4 and V is TRBV12-3 or TRBV12-4, with a possible D match to TRBD1 (5 bases). The CDR3 loop spans 14 amino acids. The CDR3 sequence: CASNTGAGSERLFF. The CDR3 region has the DNA TGTGCCAGCAATACCGGGGCAGGAAGTGAAAGACTGTTTTTT.

This clonotype showed up just once. Compared with germline, one end of the junction differs, possibly owing to a read error. V usage is TRBV11-2 and J usage is TRBJ1-1, with 8 bases matching TRBD1. Germline V gene sequence: CDR1 SGHAT, CDR2 FQNNGV. This CDR3 has 13 amino acids. The CDR3 loop is CTSSFYRGTEAFF. The CDR3 coding sequence is TGTACCAGCAGTTTTTACAGGGGGACTGAAGCTTTCTTT.

This clonotype occurred many times. CDR3 amino acids: CASSQDPRGSSSYEQYF. The DNA for the CDR3 is TGTGCCAGCAGCCAAGACCCACGGGGCAGTAGCTCCTACGAGCAGTACTTC. This chain joins TRBV4-2 and TRBJ2-7; the D call may be TRBD1 or TRBD2 (5 bases each). Germline assignment: CDR1 LGHNA and CDR2 YNFKEQ. V gave up 0 bases and J gave up 0 bases, with 15 bases separating them. This CDR3 comprises 17 residues.

V gene TRBV10-3 combines with J gene TRBJ2-2; the D gene is possibly TRBD1 (5 bases). The CDR3 sequence is 13 residues long. Germline assignment: CDR1 ENHRY and CDR2 SYGVKD. Deletions cut 5 bases from V and 5 bases from J, with 9 bases between. CDR3 in amino acids: CAISMTVTGELFF. The CDR3 bases are TGTGCCATCAGTATGACAGTTACCGGGGAGCTGTTTTTT.

This clonotype was detected only once. No conserved phenylalanine or tryptophan ends this CDR3, so it is likely a read error. Because the CDR3's place on the DNA is in doubt, the DNA is left out and the CDR3 is given as listed by TCRdb. The chain recombines TRBV11-1 with TRBJ2-1; the table assigns TRBD2, which was not confirmed against the DNA. Germline CDR1 reads SGHAT; CDR2 reads FQDESV (reference sequence). The CDR3 sequence runs 15 residues, both termini included. The CDR3 loop reads CASSRRGGPYNEQII.

This clonotype was recorded at least ten times. The chain recombines TRBV6-5 with TRBJ1-2, with 7 bases lining up with TRBD1. Trimming took 5 bases from V and 2 from J; bases not matched to a gene: 5. This CDR3 region has 14 residues. The germline gives CDR1 MNHEY, CDR2 SVGAGI. The CDR3 DNA is TGTGCCAGCAGTCAAGGGGGCGCAAACTATGGCTACACCTTC. Protein: CASSQGGANYGYTF.

The V call is TRBV6-5, the J call TRBJ1-5; D gene unclear. V lost 8 bases, J lost 2 bases, and 34 bases lay in between. CDR3 length: 21 residues. Per the germline V gene, CDR1 is MNHEY and CDR2 is SVGAGI. CDR3: CASFVSFLPYPISFRNQPQHF. The CDR3 DNA reads as TGTGCCAGCTTCGTATCGTTCCTCCCTTACCCGATTAGTTTTCGCAATCAGCCCCAGCATTTT.

Notes on this clonotype: A much larger clone sits a single nucleotide away, making a read error possible. The J gene is TRBJ1-2, the V gene TRBV5-6, with no clear D. The V and J ends lost 0 bases and 7 bases respectively, with 10 bases between them. The CDR3 contains 13 residues. The germline CDR1 and CDR2 sequences are SGHDT and YYEEEE. CDR3 sequence (DNA): TGTGCCAGCAGCTTGGGGACCAATGCTGGCTACACCTTC. This codes for CASSLGTNAGYTF.

The chain carries TRBV28 and TRBJ1-1; TRBD1 is a possible D gene (6 bases). Germline assignment: CDR1 MDHEN and CDR2 SYDVKM. Between the trimmed V and J ends, which lost 5 bases and 4 bases, there was a span of 11 bases. CDR3 size: 13 residues. CDR3 DNA: TGTGCCAGCAGTCAAGACAGGCGCACTGAAGCTTTCTTT. This codes for CASSQDRRTEAFF.

This clonotype has ten or more counts. The genes are TRBV4-2 and TRBJ2-1; D assignment may be TRBD1 or TRBD2 (5 bases each). V lost 0 bases and J 0 bases, leaving 12 bases between the germline ends. Looked up from germline, CDR1 is LGHNA and CDR2 is YNFKEQ. This CDR3 is built from 17 residues. The CDR3 protein is CASSQEGPESSYNEQFF. As DNA, the CDR3 is TGTGCCAGCAGCCAAGAGGGACCGGAGAGCTCCTACAATGAGCAGTTCTTC.

This clonotype was observed a single time. The CDR3 carries no conserved terminal phenylalanine or tryptophan, so it likely arises from a read error. The chain uses TRBV11-2 and TRBJ2-7, with TRBD1 matching over 9 bases. V shed 5 bases, J shed 2 bases, and the junction held 4 bases outside the gene matches. Per germline, CDR1 SGHAT and CDR2 FQNNGV. CDR3 length: 14 amino acids. The CDR3 bases are TGTGCCAGCAGCCAACAGGGGGCGGCCTACGAGCAGTACCTC. This codes for CASSQQGAAYEQYL.

The chain uses TRBV6-2 or TRBV6-3 and TRBJ1-5; 10 bases match TRBD1. J was trimmed by 0 bases and V by 5 bases; bases with no gene match: 13. The CDR3 spans 19 residues. Germline-derived CDR1 and CDR2 are MNHEY and SVGEGT. CDR3 loop: CASSTSSDRGASSNQPQHF. The DNA for the CDR3 is TGTGCCAGCAGTACCTCTTCGGACAGGGGGGCTTCTAGCAATCAGCCCCAGCATTTT.

Turning to this clonotype: Possible read error: a much larger clone is one base away. V is TRBV6-5 and J is TRBJ2-5, with D tentatively TRBD1 or TRBD2 (5 bases each). The CDR3 has 15 amino acids. CDR1 is MNHEY and CDR2 is SVGAGI in the germline V gene. V was clipped by 5 bases and J by 6 bases, with 19 bases between them. CDR3 bases: TGTGCCAGCAGTCCCGGGGCAGGGTGGCAACAGACCCAGTACTTC. It translates to CASSPGAGWQQTQYF.

Details on this clonotype: One end of the junction varies from germline; a read error may be responsible. This chain uses TRBV4-2 with TRBJ2-7, with 11 bases that match TRBD2. Germline CDR1 reads LGHNA; CDR2 reads YNFKEQ. This CDR3 has 16 amino acids. The CDR3: CASSQLTSGARYEQHF. CDR3 coding DNA: TGTGCCAGCAGCCAATTGACTAGCGGGGCCAGGTACGAGCAGCACTTC.

The gene calls are TRBV7-8 and TRBJ2-3; TRBD2 might be the D (5 bases). There are 16 residues in the CDR3. V lost 2 bases and J lost 2, with 14 bases in between. Germline V lookup: CDR1 SGHVS, CDR2 FQNEAQ. The CDR3 here is CASSLKRPRDTDTQYF. Written as DNA, the CDR3 is TGTGCCAGCAGCTTAAAGCGGCCTAGAGACACAGATACGCAGTATTTT.

This clonotype has at least ten counts. The chain has TRBV6-5 and TRBJ2-7; no reliable D call. V lost 6 bases and J 3 bases, leaving 12 bases between the germline ends. This CDR3 region has 13 residues. Germline V gene sequence: CDR1 MNHEY, CDR2 SVGAGI. CDR3 nucleotide sequence: TGTGCCAGCAGCCCCCGGAATCTCTACGAGCAGTACTTC. This sequence encodes CASSPRNLYEQYF.

J is TRBJ2-3 and V is TRBV5-4, with 13 bases aligning to TRBD2. Germline lookup yields CDR1 SGHNT and CDR2 YYREEE (reference sequence). Trimming at V came to 4 bases and at J to 5 bases, leaving 4 bases not matched to a gene. The CDR3 extends over 15 amino acids. The CDR3 nucleotides read TGTGCCAGCAGCGCGGGACTAGCGGGACAAGATACGCAGTATTTT. Its protein product is CASSAGLAGQDTQYF.

The chain recombines TRBV5-5 with TRBJ2-7; D may be TRBD2 (5 bases). CDR1 SGHKS and CDR2 YYEKEE come from the germline V gene (reference sequence). CDR3 length: 14 residues. V was shortened by 5 bases and J by 0 bases, with 12 bases between the two germline ends. The CDR3 loop is CASSPLDFSYEQYF. CDR3 in DNA: TGTGCCAGCAGTCCACTAGACTTCTCCTACGAGCAGTACTTC.

This clonotype occurred once. Being one base from a much bigger clone, this may be a read error. The chain joins TRBV6-6 to TRBJ2-1; either TRBD1 or TRBD2 may fit D (6 bases each). CDR3 length equals 15 residues. Deletions cut 8 bases from V and 7 bases from J, with 21 bases between. Germline lookup yields CDR1 MNHNY and CDR2 SVGAGI (reference sequence). DNA of the CDR3: TGTGCCAGCGGACAATCGGCGGGAAGGGGGAATGAGCAGTTCTTC. It is translated as CASGQSAGRGNEQFF.

Details on this clonotype: This may be a read error: a much more frequent sequence differs by one nucleotide. The chain links TRBV7-8 to TRBJ2-7, with D unresolved. V lost 7 bases and J lost 7, with 17 bases in between. Germline CDR1 SGHVS, CDR2 FQNEAQ. This CDR3 region has 13 residues. The CDR3 nucleotides read TGTGCCAGCATTCAAATCCGGGTTTGGGAGCAGTACTTC. It is translated as CASIQIRVWEQYF.

A note on this clonotype: A much bigger clone sits one base away, suggesting this may be a read error. The chain links TRBV4-1 to TRBJ2-3; 8 bases line up with TRBD1. Germline V CDR1 and CDR2: MGHRA, YSYEKL. The CDR3 is made up of 14 amino acids. In DNA form, the CDR3 reads TGCGCCTGCAGCCAGGGGGCTGGAACAGATACGCAGTATTTT. Amino acids: CACSQGAGTDTQYF.

V usage is TRBV28 and J usage is TRBJ1-2, with a possible D match to TRBD1 (6 bases). Germline lookup yields CDR1 MDHEN and CDR2 SYDVKM. The CDR3 has 17 residues. The V end lost 6 bases, the J end lost 0 bases, and 20 bases lay between the germline ends. CDR3 amino acids: CASSLTRQGPANYGYTF. The CDR3 nucleotides are TGTGCCAGCAGCCTCACGCGTCAGGGGCCCGCTAACTATGGCTACACCTTC.

Worth noting for this clonotype: The junction departs from the called germline gene at one end, perhaps through a read error. This chain links TRBV5-1 with TRBJ2-7; TRBD1 aligns across 12 bases. CDR1 and CDR2 (germline): SGHRS, YFSETQ. This CDR3 spans 15 amino acids. The CDR3 spells CDSSSGQGASYEQYF. The DNA of the CDR3 is TGCGACAGCAGCTCGGGACAGGGGGCCTCCTACGAGCAGTACTTC.

The chain joins TRBV6-1 to TRBJ1-5, with D perhaps matching TRBD1 (6 bases). The CDR3 has 16 residues. The V end was cut by 1 base, the J end by 6 bases, with 16 bases between. CDR1 MNHNS and CDR2 SASEGT come from the germline V gene. The CDR3 nucleotides are TGTGCCAGCAGTGAAGGCTGGGGGCCGGTAGGTCAGCCCCAGCATTTT. Translated, it gives CASSEGWGPVGQPQHF.